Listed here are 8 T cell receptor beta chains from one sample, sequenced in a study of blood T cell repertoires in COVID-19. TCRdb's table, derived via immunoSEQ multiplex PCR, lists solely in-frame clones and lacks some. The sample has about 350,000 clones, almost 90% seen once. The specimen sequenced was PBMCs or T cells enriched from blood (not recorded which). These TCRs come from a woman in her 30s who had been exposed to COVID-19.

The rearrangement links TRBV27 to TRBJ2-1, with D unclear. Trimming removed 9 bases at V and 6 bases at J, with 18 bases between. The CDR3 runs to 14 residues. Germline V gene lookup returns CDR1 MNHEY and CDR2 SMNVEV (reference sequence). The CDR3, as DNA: TGTGCCAGTAGTGGCAAGCTACTATTCAATGAGCAGTTCTTC. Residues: CASSGKLLFNEQFF.

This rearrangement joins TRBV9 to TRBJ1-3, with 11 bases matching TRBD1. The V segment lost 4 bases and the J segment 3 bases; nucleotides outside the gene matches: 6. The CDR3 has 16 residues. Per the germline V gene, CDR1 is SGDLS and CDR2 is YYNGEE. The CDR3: CASSPTGTGGGNTIYF. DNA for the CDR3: TGTGCCAGCAGCCCCACCGGGACAGGGGGTGGAAACACCATATATTTT.

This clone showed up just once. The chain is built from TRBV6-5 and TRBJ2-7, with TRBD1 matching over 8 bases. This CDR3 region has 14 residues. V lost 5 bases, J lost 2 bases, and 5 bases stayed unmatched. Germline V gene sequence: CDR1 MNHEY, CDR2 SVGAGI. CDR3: CASSPQGAAYEQYF. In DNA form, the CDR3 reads TGTGCCAGCAGTCCCCAGGGGGCCGCCTACGAGCAGTACTTC.

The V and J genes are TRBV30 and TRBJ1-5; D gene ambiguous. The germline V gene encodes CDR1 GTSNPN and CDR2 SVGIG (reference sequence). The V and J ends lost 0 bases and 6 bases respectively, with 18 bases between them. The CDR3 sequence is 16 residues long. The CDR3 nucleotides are TGTGCCTGGAGTGTACCCCTCCCAGGCCGCAGTCAGCCCCAGCATTTT. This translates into CAWSVPLPGRSQPQHF.

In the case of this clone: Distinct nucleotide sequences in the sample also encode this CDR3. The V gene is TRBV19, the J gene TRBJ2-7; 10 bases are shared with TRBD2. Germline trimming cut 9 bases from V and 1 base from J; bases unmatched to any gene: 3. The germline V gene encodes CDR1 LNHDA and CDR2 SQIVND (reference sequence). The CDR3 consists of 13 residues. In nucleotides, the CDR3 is TGTGCCAGCCGACTAGCGGGTTCCTACGAGCAGTACTTC. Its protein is CASRLAGSYEQYF.

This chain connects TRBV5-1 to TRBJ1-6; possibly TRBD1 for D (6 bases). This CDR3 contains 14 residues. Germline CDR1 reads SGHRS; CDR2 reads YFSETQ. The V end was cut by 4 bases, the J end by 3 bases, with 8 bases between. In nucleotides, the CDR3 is TGCGCCAGCAGCGCGGACAGCTATAATTCACCCCTCCACTTT. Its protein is CASSADSYNSPLHF.

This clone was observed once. The CDR3 here is CASSLTTGTEAFF. CDR3 in DNA: TGCGCCAGCAGCTTGACAACGGGCACTGAAGCTTTCTTT. V is TRBV5-1 and J is TRBJ1-1; D uncertain. The CDR3 loop spans 13 amino acids. Germline lookup yields CDR1 SGHRS and CDR2 YFSETQ. Trimming removed 1 base at V and 4 bases at J, with 8 bases between. Using reference TRBV5-1 and TRBJ1-1 for the parts outside the CDR3, the full variable domain is KAGVTQTPRYLIKTRGQQVTLSCSPISGHRSVSWYQQTPGQGLQFLFEYFSETQRNKGNFPGRFSGRQFSNSRSEMNVSTLELGDSALYLCASSLTTGTEAFFGQGTRLTVV.

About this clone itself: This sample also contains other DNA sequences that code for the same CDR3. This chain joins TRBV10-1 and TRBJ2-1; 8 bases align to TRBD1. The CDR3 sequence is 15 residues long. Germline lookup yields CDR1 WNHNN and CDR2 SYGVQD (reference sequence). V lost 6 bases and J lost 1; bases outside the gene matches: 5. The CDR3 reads CASSKTGGSYNEQFF. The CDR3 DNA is TGCGCCAGCAGCAAAACAGGGGGATCCTACAATGAGCAGTTCTTC.